The 13 T cell receptor beta chains listed next were all sequenced from one sample in a study of blood T cell repertoires in COVID-19. Assay used: immunoSEQ multiplex PCR; TCRdb lists only in-frame clones, some missing. The table includes over 60,000 clones, around four fifths detected once. Sequenced input: peripheral blood. The receptors were sampled from a human donor in a cohort sampled during active COVID-19.

There are a few counts of this clone. A junction end diverges from the germline sequence, so it may reflect a read error. The chain uses TRBV19 and TRBJ2-7, with 13 bases aligning to TRBD2. Per the germline V gene, CDR1 is LNHDA and CDR2 is SQIVND (reference sequence). This CDR3 is built from 16 residues. For the CDR3, the DNA is TGTGCCAGTAGTATCGGACTAGCGGGAGACTCCCACGAGCAGTACTTC. Translated: CASSIGLAGDSHEQYF.

J is TRBJ1-6 and V is TRBV19, with TRBD1 as a possible D gene (5 bases). This CDR3 contains 13 residues. V lost 8 bases to trimming and J lost 7 bases, with 12 bases between them. Germline CDR1 LNHDA, CDR2 SQIVND (reference sequence). This CDR3 reads CASGGLLNSPLHF. The CDR3 DNA reads TGTGCCAGTGGGGGACTGCTAAATTCACCCCTCCACTTT.

The J gene is TRBJ2-1, the V gene TRBV11-3; TRBD2 is a possible D gene (6 bases). Germline loops: CDR1 SGHNT, CDR2 YENEEA. The V gene lost 1 base and the J gene lost 7 bases, with 11 bases spanning the gap. The CDR3 covers 14 residues. CDR3 DNA sequence: TGTGCCAGCAGCTTAGGGGGGGTAAGAAATGAGCAGTTCTTC. Protein sequence: CASSLGGVRNEQFF.

CDR3 nucleotides: TGTGCCAGCAGTTTCGCCGCCGTCGGCTCCTACGAGCAGTACTTC. Translating it yields CASSFAAVGSYEQYF. The genes are TRBV28 and TRBJ2-7; D is undetermined. Germline CDR1 and CDR2: MDHEN and SYDVKM. Between the trimmed V and J ends, which lost 3 bases and 0 bases, there was a span of 12 bases. The CDR3 contains 15 residues.

The chain joins TRBV28 to TRBJ2-3, with 7 nucleotides matching TRBD1. Germline V gives CDR1 MDHEN, CDR2 SYDVKM. Unmatched junction bases numbered 7, after V lost 6 bases and J lost 1 base. The CDR3 is made up of 15 amino acids. CDR3 loop: CASRIRQGGTDTQYF. The DNA of the CDR3 is TGTGCCAGCAGGATCCGACAGGGCGGCACAGATACGCAGTATTTT.

This clone was counted ten times or more. The rearrangement joins TRBV5-1 to TRBJ1-2; no clear D. This CDR3 has 14 amino acids. V was pared by 4 bases and J by 4 bases, with 14 bases between. The germline V gene encodes CDR1 SGHRS and CDR2 YFSETQ. The CDR3 is CASSLRADGYGYTF. The CDR3 DNA is TGCGCCAGCAGCCTACGAGCGGATGGCTATGGCTACACCTTC. The complete variable domain, with remaining parts taken from reference TRBV5-1 and TRBJ1-2, reads KAGVTQTPRYLIKTRGQQVTLSCSPISGHRSVSWYQQTPGQGLQFLFEYFSETQRNKGNFPGRFSGRQFSNSRSEMNVSTLELGDSALYLCASSLRADGYGYTFGSGTRLTVV.

This clone was recorded only once. This chain links TRBV11-2 with TRBJ2-7; D may be TRBD2 (7 bases). The CDR3 is 14 amino acids. The V end lost 5 bases, the J end lost 5 bases, and 16 bases lay between the germline ends. Germline V gene sequence: CDR1 SGHAT, CDR2 FQNNGV. Written as DNA, the CDR3 is TGTGCCAGCAGCCCCGGGCAGGGGAGGGACGAGCAGTACTTC. Translating it yields CASSPGQGRDEQYF.

The chain combines TRBV10-3 with TRBJ2-5; the D gene is possibly TRBD1 (6 bases). Germline V gene lookup returns CDR1 ENHRY and CDR2 SYGVKD. CDR3 size: 14 residues. Trimming stripped 2 bases from V and 0 bases from J, with 7 bases between. The CDR3 is CAISEGGHQETQYF. DNA for the CDR3: TGTGCCATCAGTGAGGGGGGCCACCAAGAGACCCAGTACTTC.

The CDR3 DNA is TGCGCCAGCAGCCGGTGGACAGCCGGATATTCACCCCTCCACTTT. It is translated as CASSRWTAGYSPLHF. The chain combines TRBV5-1 with TRBJ1-6, with D perhaps TRBD1 (6 bases). Trimming removed 4 bases at V and 8 bases at J, with 16 bases between. This CDR3 is 15 amino acids long. Germline CDR1 SGHRS, CDR2 YFSETQ.

The chain joins TRBV5-5 to TRBJ1-1, with 7 bases matching TRBD1. V gave up 4 bases and J gave up 4 bases; unmatched junction bases: 10. Germline CDR1 reads SGHKS; CDR2 reads YYEKEE (reference sequence). The CDR3 spans 15 residues. CDR3 region: CASSPGQVWGTEAFF. The CDR3 DNA follows: TGTGCCAGCAGCCCTGGACAGGTATGGGGCACTGAAGCTTTCTTT.

The chain has TRBV27 and TRBJ1-6, with a tentative D call TRBD1 (6 bases). CDR1 and CDR2 from the germline V gene are MNHEY and SMNVEV (reference sequence). Trimming removed 5 bases at V and 10 bases at J, with 15 bases between. This CDR3 region has 14 residues. CDR3 in amino acids: CASSPLQGSSPLHF. CDR3 nucleotides: TGTGCCAGCAGTCCCCTACAGGGATCCTCACCCCTCCACTTT.

V is TRBV5-1 and J is TRBJ2-5; TRBD1 aligns across 8 bases. Losses at the gene ends were 2 bases for V and 4 bases for J; bases not matched to a gene: 10. The length of the CDR3 is 16 residues. Germline V gene lookup returns CDR1 SGHRS and CDR2 YFSETQ. DNA for the CDR3: TGCGCCAGCAGCTTACAGGGGGGAACGTCTGGAGAGACCCAGTACTTC. This encodes CASSLQGGTSGETQYF.

The chain carries TRBV6-2 or TRBV6-3 and TRBJ1-2; TRBD1 is a possible D gene (6 bases). The CDR3 length is 14 residues. Germline V gene data show CDR1 as MNHEY and CDR2 as SVGEGT. The germline V and J ends were trimmed by 3 bases and 9 bases, with 17 bases remaining between them. This CDR3 is CASSYKQGSSSYTF. The DNA for the CDR3 is TGTGCCAGCAGTTATAAACAGGGAAGTAGCAGCTACACCTTC.